Below, one TCR beta chain is given with its context. The sample is drawn from a study of blood T cell repertoires in COVID-19. Study at large: Samples came from the United States, Italy and Spain, spanning acute and convalescent COVID-19. Nucleic acid was either cDNA or gDNA, and it came from T cells, B-cell-depleted T cells, or PBMCs.

In the original processing: By means of reference gene primer amplification, nucleated cell counts were estimated. The repertoire was sequenced with immunoSEQ multiplex PCR; TCRdb's copy has only in-frame clones and lacks some. V, J and clone size are taken as reported in that table, and D and trimming were inferred from the DNA itself. The table has 150,000 to 200,000 clones, roughly four fifths seen once. This CDR3 has 13 amino acids. Germline V gene data show CDR1 as MNHNS and CDR2 as SASEGT. V gave up 1 base and J gave up 2 bases, with 6 bases separating them. Sequenced sample: peripheral blood. The V call is TRBV6-1, the J call TRBJ2-7, with no clear D. The source is a woman older than 75 with COVID-19, enrolled during active disease. DNA of the CDR3: TGTGCCAGCAGTGAAGGGCCCGCCTACGAGCAGTACTTC. Protein: CASSEGPAYEQYF.